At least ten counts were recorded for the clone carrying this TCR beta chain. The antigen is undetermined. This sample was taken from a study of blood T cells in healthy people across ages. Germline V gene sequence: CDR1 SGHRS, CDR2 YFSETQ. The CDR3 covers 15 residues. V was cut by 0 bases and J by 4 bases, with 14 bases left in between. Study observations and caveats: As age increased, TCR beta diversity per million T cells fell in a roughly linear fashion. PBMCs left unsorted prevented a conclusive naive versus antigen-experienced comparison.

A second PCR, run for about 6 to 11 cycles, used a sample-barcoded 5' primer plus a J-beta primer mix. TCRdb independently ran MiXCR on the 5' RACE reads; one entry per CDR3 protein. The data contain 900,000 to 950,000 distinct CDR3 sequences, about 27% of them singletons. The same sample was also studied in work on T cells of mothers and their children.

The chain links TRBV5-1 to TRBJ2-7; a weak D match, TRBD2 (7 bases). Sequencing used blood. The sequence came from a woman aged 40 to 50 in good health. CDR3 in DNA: TGCGCCAGCAGCTTGGTGGCGGGGGCTCATTACGAGCAGTACTTC. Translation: CASSLVAGAHYEQYF.